Each of the 3 T cell receptor beta chains below was sequenced from the same sample in a study of beta chain features in type 1 diabetes. Expressed TCRB transcripts were sequenced after all isolated RNA was converted to cDNA. Profiling relied on immunoSEQ multiplex PCR, and the TCRdb table lists in-frame clones only, not all of them. The repertoire includes about 130,000 clones, about 10% of them detected once, and 0.6% to 0.8% sits in the top ten. The sequencing input was central memory CD4+ T cells from blood. The receptors were sampled from a man aged 18 to 29 in good health.

V and J are TRBV5-1 and TRBJ2-7, with 7 bases matching TRBD1. V shed 4 bases and J 5 bases; nucleotides not matched to a gene: 12. There are 15 residues in the CDR3. Germline V CDR1 and CDR2: SGHRS, YFSETQ. The CDR3 coding sequence is TGCGCCAGCAGCCGTGCTGTACAGGGGCTCCACGAGCAGTACTTC. Its translation: CASSRAVQGLHEQYF.

This clone has just a few counts. The V call is TRBV28, the J call TRBJ2-7; D gene ambiguous. The CDR3 length is 14 residues. Trimming took off 8 bases at V and 6 bases at J, with 20 bases between the two ends. Germline V gene sequence: CDR1 MDHEN, CDR2 SYDVKM. The CDR3 is CASSTPPWAGEQYF. The CDR3 DNA reads as TGTGCCAGCTCAACACCCCCTTGGGCAGGCGAGCAGTACTTC.

In its sample, this clone was seen many times. CDR3 bases: TGTGCCAGCAGTCAGACTCAGGGGTTAAGCTACGAGCAGTACTTC. Translating gives CASSQTQGLSYEQYF. This chain links TRBV7-8 with TRBJ2-7; D is perhaps TRBD1 (6 bases). This CDR3 has 15 amino acids. Germline assignment: CDR1 SGHVS and CDR2 FQNEAQ. The ends were cut back, 6 bases at V and 3 bases at J, with 18 bases in the middle.